This TCR beta chain was sequenced in a study of blood T cell repertoires in COVID-19. This clone was observed many times. Germline V gene lookup returns CDR1 SNHLY and CDR2 FYNNEI. This CDR3 contains 14 residues. J was trimmed by 5 bases and V by 7 bases; bases with no gene match: 8. Here immunoSEQ multiplex PCR was the method, and the copy in TCRdb shows in-frame clones only, minus some. This sample yields around 230,000 clones, of which about nine tenths are seen a single time; about 7% belongs to the top ten. The rearrangement joins TRBV2 to TRBJ1-5, with 7 nucleotides matching TRBD1. Sequenced sample: peripheral blood. The origin of this receptor is a man aged 60 to 75 who had recovered from COVID-19. The CDR3 DNA reads as TGTGCCAGCACCCGACAGGGTGCAGATCAGCCCCAGCATTTT. Its protein product is CASTRQGADQPQHF. Together with reference TRBV2 and TRBJ1-5, the CDR3 gives the full variable domain: EPEVTQTPSHQVTQMGQEVILRCVPISNHLYFYWYRQILGQKVEFLVSFYNNEISEKSEIFDDQFSVERPDGSNFTLKIRSTKLEDSAMYFCASTRQGADQPQHFGDGTRLSIL.